The clone carrying this T cell receptor (beta chain) was counted at least ten times. Its antigen is still unknown. Germline loops: CDR1 SGHVS, CDR2 FNYEAQ. V dropped 5 bases and J dropped 2; count of bases not matched to a gene: 6. The length of the CDR3 is 16 residues. With 10-nucleotide random UMIs included, cDNA was synthesized by 5'RACE. From the 5' RACE reads, TCRdb called clonotypes with MiXCR, one entry per CDR3 protein. The sample yields fewer than 50,000 distinct CDR3 sequences, 2.5% seen once. This entry belongs to a study of neurological immune-mediated disorders. Regarding the study as a whole: Private repertoires in all groups were suggested, as expanded clones shared no CDR3 amino acid sequences across subjects. One cluster of related CDR3 sequences contained, by phylogenetic grouping, the repertoires of 18 of 34 multiple sclerosis patients and formed a possible signature.

The sequencing sample was made of PBMCs. The chain is built from TRBV7-6 and TRBJ2-5; TRBD2 agrees at 12 bases. The origin of this receptor is a man aged 25-45 years with multiple sclerosis. CDR3 protein: CASSTRLAGAQETQYF. The CDR3 coding sequence is TGTGCCAGCAGCACCAGACTAGCGGGGGCACAAGAGACCCAGTACTTC.